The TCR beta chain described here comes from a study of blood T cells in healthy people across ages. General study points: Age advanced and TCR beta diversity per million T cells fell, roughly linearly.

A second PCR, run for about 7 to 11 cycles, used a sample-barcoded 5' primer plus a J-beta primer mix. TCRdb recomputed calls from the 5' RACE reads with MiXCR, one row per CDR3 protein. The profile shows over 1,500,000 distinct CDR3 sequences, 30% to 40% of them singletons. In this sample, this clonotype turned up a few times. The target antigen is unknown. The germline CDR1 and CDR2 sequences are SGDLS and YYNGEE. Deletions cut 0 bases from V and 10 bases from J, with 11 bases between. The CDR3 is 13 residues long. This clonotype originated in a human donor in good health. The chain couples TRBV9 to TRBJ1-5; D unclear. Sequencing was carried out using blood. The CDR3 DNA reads TGTGCCAGCAGCGTAGGAGGCGCACGTCCCCAGCATTTT. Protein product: CASSVGGARPQHF.